The sample holds many counts of the clone carrying this T cell receptor (beta chain). These data originate in a study of blood T cells in healthy people across ages. A J-beta primer mix and a sample-barcoded 5' primer were used in a second PCR of about 6 to 12 cycles. TCRdb reanalysed the 5' RACE reads using MiXCR and keeps one entry per CDR3 protein. The table has approximately 730,000 distinct CDR3 sequences, 35% to 45% seen once; the top ten hold 20% to 25%. CDR1 is MNHEY and CDR2 is SMNVEV in the germline V gene (reference sequence). This CDR3 contains 13 residues. Germline trimming cut 8 bases from V and 2 bases from J; bases unmatched to any gene: 1.

This chain uses TRBV27 with TRBJ2-7; the match to TRBD2 covers 12 bases. The material sequenced was blood. The clonotype originates from a woman aged 60-75 years in good health. The chain's CDR3 is CASGLAGTYEQYF. For the CDR3, the DNA is TGTGCCAGCGGACTAGCGGGGACCTACGAGCAGTACTTC.